Listed below are T cell receptor beta chains from one sample, sequenced in a study of blood T cell repertoires in COVID-19. Some clones are missing from TCRdb's copy, which holds only in-frame ones; the method was immunoSEQ multiplex PCR. The table records about 190,000 clones, approximately 79% of them present only once. Sequencing was performed on peripheral blood. The source is a woman between 45 and 60 years old with acute or convalescent COVID-19. The CDR3 runs from the conserved cysteine through the conserved F or W. A D gene is named only where the DNA matches it firmly. A row's size may be missing; if present it is once, few, many or a size class.

15	NA	NA	TRBV7-8	TRBJ2-7	CASSLPGTRIYEQYF	TGTGCCAGCAGCCTACCCGGGACACGCATCTACGAGCAGTACTTC
15	NA	NA	TRBV18	TRBJ1-6	CASSPAGHGTSPLHF	TGTGCCAGCTCACCAGCCGGACACGGGACATCACCCCTCCACTTT
16	NA	TRBD1	TRBV4-1	TRBJ2-7	CASSQEAGTGDPEQYF	TGCGCCAGCAGCCAAGAGGCCGGGACAGGGGACCCCGAGCAGTACTTC
17	NA	TRBD2	TRBV6-2/TRBV6-3	TRBJ2-3	CASSYALAGGPTDTQYF	TGTGCCAGCAGTTACGCACTAGCGGGGGGGCCGACAGATACGCAGTATTTT
14	few	NA	TRBV3-1/TRBV3-2	TRBJ1-5	CASSPEMGGRPQHF	TGTGCCAGCAGCCCAGAGATGGGGGGTCGACCCCAGCATTTT
14	NA	NA	TRBV9	TRBJ2-7	CASSPRQSSYEQYF	TGTGCCAGCAGCCCCAGACAGAGCTCCTACGAGCAGTACTTC
13	NA	TRBD1	TRBV10-1	TRBJ1-2	CASSKGQGYGYTF	TGCGCCAGCAGCAAGGGACAGGGATACGGCTACACCTTC
13	NA	TRBD1	TRBV6-5	TRBJ1-4	CASGGRGHEKLFF	TGTGCCAGTGGCGGGAGGGGGCATGAAAAACTGTTTTTT
16	few	TRBD2	TRBV11-3	TRBJ2-2	CASSLSSGSNTGELFF	TGTGCCAGCAGCTTATCAAGCGGGAGCAACACCGGGGAGCTGTTTTTT
13	once	NA	TRBV28	TRBJ1-1	CASRPPRGTEAFF	TGTGCCAGCAGACCCCCCCGGGGCACTGAAGCTTTCTTT
15	NA	TRBD2	TRBV18	TRBJ2-3	CASSSRGRLTDTQYF	TGTGCCAGCTCATCCCGCGGGAGGCTCACAGATACGCAGTATTTT
15	NA	NA	TRBV19	TRBJ1-5	CASSIEVSGSQPQHF	TGTGCCAGTAGTATAGAGGTCTCGGGAAGTCAGCCCCAGCATTTT
14	NA	NA	TRBV6-5	TRBJ1-1	CASSTLSRRGEAFF	TGTGCCAGCTCCACCCTCAGCCGGCGGGGTGAAGCTTTCTTT
16	many	NA	TRBV4-2	TRBJ2-1	CASSQDPQGTYNEQFF	TGTGCCAGCAGCCAAGATCCGCAGGGTACCTACAATGAGCAGTTCTTC
14	NA	NA	TRBV19	TRBJ2-3	CASSLLTGEDTQYF	TGTGCCAGTAGCCTCCTCACGGGGGAAGATACGCAGTATTTT
14	NA	TRBD1	TRBV6-5	TRBJ2-7	CASRLTGIVGEQYF	TGTGCCAGCAGACTGACAGGGATTGTGGGCGAGCAGTACTTC
14	NA	NA	TRBV5-6	TRBJ2-3	CASSSSKGVATQYF	TGTGCCAGCAGCTCCTCGAAAGGGGTGGCTACGCAGTATTTT
15	NA	NA	TRBV28	TRBJ2-4	CASSSAGLAKNIQYF	TGTGCCAGCAGTTCCGCCGGACTAGCCAAAAACATTCAGTACTTC
10	NA	NA	TRBV30	TRBJ1-1	CAWRASEAFF	TGTGCCTGGAGGGCTTCGGAGGCTTTCTTT
14	NA	NA	TRBV3-1/TRBV3-2	TRBJ1-5	CASSQEGVGQPQHF	TGTGCCAGCAGCCAAGAGGGAGTGGGACAGCCCCAGCATTTT
14	once	NA	TRBV28	TRBJ2-7	CASRRDGTAYEQYF	TGTGCCAGCAGGCGGGACGGGACAGCCTACGAGCAGTACTTC
13	NA	NA	TRBV30	TRBJ2-7	CAWSVLSTGHQYF	TGTGCCTGGAGTGTACTTTCAACAGGGCATCAGTACTTC
14	NA	NA	TRBV15	TRBJ2-7	CATSSHLGQYEQYF	TGTGCCACCAGCAGTCACCTAGGACAGTACGAGCAGTACTTC
14	NA	TRBD1	TRBV5-4	TRBJ1-4	CASSGGQINEKLFF	TGTGCCAGCAGCGGGGGACAGATCAATGAAAAACTGTTTTTT
15	NA	NA	TRBV9	TRBJ1-4	CASSVNPGVNEKLFF	TGTGCCAGCAGCGTAAACCCAGGGGTGAATGAAAAACTGTTTTTT
14	once	TRBD1	TRBV5-1	TRBJ1-1	CASRGQPKDTEAFF	TGCGCCTCCCGGGGACAGCCAAAGGACACTGAAGCTTTCTTT